This entry lists 9 T cell receptor beta chains sequenced from one sample in a study of blood T cell repertoires in COVID-19 (dated by TCRdb to the early 2020s). The library was produced with the immunoSEQ multiplex PCR assay. What TCRdb holds here is the immuneACCESS table cut down to in-frame rearrangements. Part of the clones is not present; checked against another copy, under half of the missing clones reflect an unresolved V gene, and the others are unexplained. The sample yields about 320,000 clones; about 85% were counted once. In total, the top ten clones hold approximately 1.9% of the sample. The sequencing input was PBMCs or T cells enriched from blood (not recorded which). The receptors come from a young woman who had been exposed to COVID-19.

CDR3 protein: CASSPSGTVSYEQYF. In DNA, the CDR3 is TGTGCCAGCAGCCCCTCCGGGACAGTCTCCTACGAGCAGTACTTC. The chain joins TRBV3-1 (or the pseudogene TRBV3-2) to TRBJ2-7; 7 bases line up with TRBD1. CDR1 is LGHDT and CDR2 is YNNKEL in the germline V gene (reference sequence). The CDR3 has 15 residues. The ends lost 4 bases at V and 0 bases at J; junction bases unmatched: 6.

The J gene is TRBJ2-3, the V gene TRBV28; the match to TRBD2 covers 8 bases. The J segment lost 3 bases and the V segment lost 6 bases, leaving 5 bases of the junction unmatched. This CDR3 is built from 14 residues. Germline-derived CDR1 and CDR2 are MDHEN and SYDVKM. This CDR3 is CASRTSVWTDTQYF. For the CDR3, the DNA is TGTGCCAGCAGGACTAGCGTCTGGACAGATACGCAGTATTTT.

The chain uses TRBV3-1 (or the pseudogene TRBV3-2) and TRBJ1-1; the D gene is possibly TRBD1 (6 bases). The CDR3 is made up of 14 amino acids. Germline V CDR1 and CDR2: LGHDT, YNNKEL (reference sequence). Trimming pared 3 bases from V and 8 bases from J, leaving 16 bases between. CDR3 sequence (DNA): TGTGCCAGCAGCCACCCAGATACAGGGAAAGAAGCTTTCTTT. Its protein is CASSHPDTGKEAFF.

The chain is built from TRBV7-3 and TRBJ1-1; D uncertain. The CDR3 covers 13 residues. Germline values: CDR1 SGHTA, CDR2 FQGTGA. Trimming took off 5 bases at V and 4 bases at J, with 11 bases between the two ends. The CDR3 coding sequence is TGTGCCAGCAGCGCCAAAGCGGGCACTGAAGCTTTCTTT. It translates to CASSAKAGTEAFF.

The rearrangement links TRBV7-2 to TRBJ2-3; 11 bases map to TRBD2. The germline V gene encodes CDR1 SGHTA and CDR2 FQGNSA. V shed 8 bases and J 2 bases; nucleotides not matched to a gene: 6. This CDR3 is built from 15 residues. CDR3 amino acids: CASSRLAGSTDTQYF. DNA for the CDR3: TGTGCCAGCTCCCGACTAGCGGGGTCCACAGATACGCAGTATTTT.

The CDR3 here is CASSEAAGGVAGELFF. CDR3 sequence (DNA): TGTGCCAGCAGTGAAGCGGCGGGGGGTGTAGCCGGGGAGCTGTTTTTT. The chain is built from TRBV6-1 and TRBJ2-2; 8 nucleotides line up with TRBD2. The CDR3 runs 16 residues. V shed 0 bases, J shed 6 bases, and the junction held 6 bases outside the gene matches. Per the germline V gene, CDR1 is MNHNS and CDR2 is SASEGT.

This chain connects TRBV4-2 to TRBJ1-2; perhaps TRBD1 as D (6 bases). Germline V gene lookup returns CDR1 LGHNA and CDR2 YNFKEQ. V dropped 0 bases and J dropped 5 bases, with 10 bases sitting between them. The CDR3 consists of 14 residues. CDR3 residues: CASSQENRAYGYTF. The DNA for the CDR3 is TGTGCCAGCAGCCAAGAGAACAGGGCGTATGGCTACACCTTC.

This chain connects TRBV18 to TRBJ2-7; possibly TRBD1 for D (6 bases). V lost 3 bases and J lost 6, with 15 bases in between. The CDR3 runs 14 residues. CDR1 is KGHSH, CDR2 LQKENI, per germline. CDR3 residues: CASSPLQGRGEQYF. The CDR3 DNA reads TGTGCCAGCTCACCTCTACAGGGCAGGGGCGAGCAGTACTTC. Full variable domain (missing parts from reference TRBV18 and TRBJ2-7): NAGVMQNPRHLVRRRGQEARLRCSPMKGHSHVYWYRQLPEEGLKFMVYLQKENIIDESGMPKERFSAEFPKEGPSILRIQQVVRGDSAAYFCASSPLQGRGEQYFGPGTRLTVT.

CDR3 coding DNA: TGTGCCAGCAGCTTAGTAGATAGCGGGAGAGTCGCGGCCCAGTACTTC. Translating it yields CASSLVDSGRVAAQYF. This chain links TRBV11-2 with TRBJ2-5; 9 positions agree with TRBD2. With V trimmed by 1 base and J by 9 bases, 12 bases remained unmatched. This CDR3 region has 16 residues. In germline, CDR1 is SGHAT, CDR2 FQNNGV. The whole variable domain, filled in from reference TRBV11-2 and TRBJ2-5, reads EAGVAQSPRYKIIEKRQSVAFWCNPISGHATLYWYQQILGQGPKLLIQFQNNGVVDDSQLPKDRFSAERLKGVDSTLKIQPAKLEDSAVYLCASSLVDSGRVAAQYFGPGTRLLVL.